The 18 T cell receptor beta chains below come from one sample, sequenced in a study of T cell changes during pregnancy in multiple sclerosis. TCRdb's table, derived via immunoSEQ multiplex PCR, lists solely in-frame clones and lacks some. The sample contains about 49,000 clones, more than 85% of which appear only once. The sequenced sample was peripheral blood, obtained after pregnancy. The receptors shown here come from a female donor with multiple sclerosis, enrolled in a pregnancy study.

This chain uses TRBV7-2 with TRBJ2-4; 8 positions match TRBD2. The trim removed 3 bases at V and 0 bases at J, leaving 13 bases unmatched. Germline lookup yields CDR1 SGHTA and CDR2 FQGNSA. The CDR3 is made up of 19 amino acids. CDR3 loop: CASSLGRGGPPLAKNIQYF. CDR3 coding DNA: TGTGCCAGCAGCTTGGGACGCGGGGGGCCCCCTCTAGCCAAAAACATTCAGTACTTC. Drawing the rest from reference TRBV7-2 and TRBJ2-4, the complete variable domain is GAGVSQSPSNKVTEKGKDVELRCDPISGHTALYWYRQSLGQGLEFLIYFQGNSAPDKSGLPSDRFSAERTGGSVSTLTIQRTQQEDSAVYLCASSLGRGGPPLAKNIQYFGAGTRLSVL.

The chain joins TRBV14 to TRBJ2-7, with TRBD1 identical over 7 bases. With 0 bases clipped from V and 6 bases from J, the junction kept 14 bases outside the gene matches. Looked up from germline, CDR1 is SGHDN and CDR2 is FVKESK. The CDR3 extends over 17 amino acids. CDR3 coding DNA: TGTGCCAGCAGCCAAGAAAGAGCCGGGACAGACTCGGGCGAGCAGTACTTC. As protein: CASSQERAGTDSGEQYF.

Concerning this clone itself: A read error may produce the germline difference seen at one junction end. The chain joins TRBV6-5 to TRBJ2-1; D is unresolved. The CDR3 loop spans 14 amino acids. Germline CDR1 and CDR2: MNHEY and SVGAGI. The CDR3 sequence: CASSRADSYDEQFF. The CDR3 region has the DNA TGTGCCAGCAGTCGCGCCGACTCCTACGATGAGCAGTTCTTC.

This clone occurred once. The gene calls are TRBV7-9 and TRBJ1-2; D gene ambiguous. V lost 2 bases and J lost 0, with 7 bases in between. The CDR3 covers 14 residues. Germline V CDR1 and CDR2: SEHNR, FQNEAQ (reference sequence). The DNA for the CDR3 is TGTGCCAGCAGCTTACTGGAGACTAACTATGGCTACACCTTC. Protein: CASSLLETNYGYTF.

This clone has only one observation. CDR3 in DNA: TGTGCCAGCAGCTCGGGACATATGGTGGCCACAGATACGCAGTATTTT. It specifies CASSSGHMVATDTQYF. The chain is built from TRBV7-6 and TRBJ2-3; maybe TRBD1 (6 bases). Trimming left V 4 bases short and J 2 bases short, with 16 bases between. Germline-derived CDR1 and CDR2 are SGHVS and FNYEAQ. CDR3 length: 16 residues.

The chain carries TRBV7-7 and TRBJ2-7; no firm D call. The CDR3 runs 13 residues. CDR1 and CDR2 (germline): SSHAT, FNYEAQ (reference sequence). The ends were cut back, 3 bases at V and 5 bases at J, with 11 bases in the middle. The CDR3 loop is CASSLTRRDEQYF. The CDR3 DNA follows: TGTGCCAGCAGCTTGACCCGACGGGACGAGCAGTACTTC.

This clone was counted once. The chain has TRBV30 and TRBJ1-1, with D possibly TRBD1 on 5 matching bases. V lost 1 base, J lost 7 bases, and 10 bases lay in between. The CDR3 has 12 residues. Germline V gene sequence: CDR1 GTSNPN, CDR2 SVGIG (reference sequence). The CDR3 is CAWSAGGIEAFF. In nucleotides, the CDR3 is TGTGCCTGGAGTGCGGGGGGGATTGAAGCTTTCTTT.

V is TRBV14 and J is TRBJ2-1; 7 bases agree with TRBD1. V lost 3 bases, J lost 12 bases, and 8 bases stayed unmatched. CDR3 length: 13 residues. Germline V lookup: CDR1 SGHDN, CDR2 FVKESK. The DNA for the CDR3 is TGTGCCAGCAGCCAGATAGGACAGGTGGGGCAGTTCTTC. This codes for CASSQIGQVGQFF.

The gene calls are TRBV6-4 and TRBJ1-2; 9 bases are shared with TRBD1. The V gene end was trimmed by 11 bases and the J gene end by 7 bases; junction bases not matched to a gene: 8. Germline V lookup: CDR1 MRHNA, CDR2 SNTAGT. The CDR3 runs 12 residues. The CDR3 bases are TGTGCCGGGGGGGACAGGGCTGGTGGCTACACCTTC. Protein: CAGGDRAGGYTF.

The chain is built from TRBV29-1 and TRBJ1-5; weak D call: TRBD1 (5 bases). Per the germline V gene, CDR1 is SQVTM and CDR2 is ANQGSEA. CDR3 size: 12 residues. Trimming cost V 0 bases and J 9 bases, with 9 bases left between them. In nucleotides, the CDR3 is TGCAGCGTTGAAGAGTGGGGCGGGCCCCAGCATTTT. It is translated as CSVEEWGGPQHF.

This chain links TRBV9 with TRBJ2-2; TRBD2 matches at 13 bases. The junction had 18 bases not matched to a gene; V was cut back by 4 bases and J by 6 bases. This CDR3 contains 20 residues. Germline CDR1 SGDLS, CDR2 YYNGEE. CDR3 protein: CASSSPGTSGVWGSPGELFF. In DNA form, the CDR3 reads TGTGCCAGCAGCTCCCCCGGGACTAGCGGGGTTTGGGGCTCCCCCGGGGAGCTGTTTTTT.

The J gene is TRBJ2-1, the V gene TRBV4-2, with 8 nucleotides matching TRBD2. The ends lost 4 bases at V and 5 bases at J; junction bases unmatched: 13. Germline V CDR1 and CDR2: LGHNA, YNFKEQ. CDR3 length: 17 amino acids. For the CDR3, the DNA is TGTGCCAGCAGCCGAAGGGGTCTAGCGGGTCTGCACAATGAGCAGTTCTTC. Encoded protein: CASSRRGLAGLHNEQFF.

A few counts support this clone. The V and J genes are TRBV25-1 and TRBJ1-2, with no clear D. The CDR3 has 11 amino acids. Between the trimmed V and J ends, which lost 2 bases and 7 bases, there was a span of 5 bases. Per germline, CDR1 MGHDK and CDR2 SYGVNS. The CDR3 bases are TGTGCCAGCAGTGAAGTCAGTGGCTACACCTTC. Its translation is CASSEVSGYTF.

The chain has TRBV9 and TRBJ2-3, with 9 bases that match TRBD2. The CDR3 length is 15 residues. V shed 0 bases and J 1 base; nucleotides not matched to a gene: 0. Germline V gene data show CDR1 as SGDLS and CDR2 as YYNGEE. Here the CDR3 reads CASSVGGGGTDTQYF. In DNA form, the CDR3 reads TGTGCCAGCAGCGTAGGCGGGGGGGGCACAGATACGCAGTATTTT.

V is TRBV6-5 and J is TRBJ1-1, with 9 bases aligning to TRBD1. CDR1 is MNHEY and CDR2 is SVGAGI in the germline V gene. The J segment lost 1 base and the V segment lost 5 bases, leaving 5 bases of the junction unmatched. The CDR3 covers 15 residues. CDR3 nucleotide sequence: TGTGCCAGCAGTAAGACAGGGGGGGGGAACACTGAAGCTTTCTTT. Protein sequence: CASSKTGGGNTEAFF.

As for this clone: Germline and junction disagree at one end, which may indicate a read error. The rearrangement uses TRBV7-3 and TRBJ1-6; D is unresolved. The CDR3 totals 14 residues. In germline, CDR1 is SGHTA, CDR2 FQGTGA. The CDR3 sequence is CASSLTAYNSPLHF. CDR3 DNA sequence: TGTGCCAGCAGCCTAACAGCTTATAATTCACCCCTCCACTTT.

The V call is TRBV30, the J call TRBJ1-2; D uncertain. With 4 bases removed from V and 4 bases from J, the gap between germline ends came to 13 bases. The germline V gene has CDR1 GTSNPN and CDR2 SVGIG (reference sequence). This CDR3 is 13 amino acids long. The CDR3, as DNA: TGTGCCTGGAAGTACAGACACATCTATGGCTACACCTTC. It yields the protein CAWKYRHIYGYTF.

CDR3 in DNA: TGTGCCAGCAGTGAAGCGAATTCAGGGGGCCGGGGTCAGCCCCAGCATTTT. It translates to CASSEANSGGRGQPQHF. The chain carries TRBV2 and TRBJ1-5, with TRBD1 matching over 8 bases. The CDR3 runs to 17 residues. CDR1 is SNHLY and CDR2 is FYNNEI in the germline V gene. J lost 6 bases, V lost 0 bases, and 10 bases had no gene match.